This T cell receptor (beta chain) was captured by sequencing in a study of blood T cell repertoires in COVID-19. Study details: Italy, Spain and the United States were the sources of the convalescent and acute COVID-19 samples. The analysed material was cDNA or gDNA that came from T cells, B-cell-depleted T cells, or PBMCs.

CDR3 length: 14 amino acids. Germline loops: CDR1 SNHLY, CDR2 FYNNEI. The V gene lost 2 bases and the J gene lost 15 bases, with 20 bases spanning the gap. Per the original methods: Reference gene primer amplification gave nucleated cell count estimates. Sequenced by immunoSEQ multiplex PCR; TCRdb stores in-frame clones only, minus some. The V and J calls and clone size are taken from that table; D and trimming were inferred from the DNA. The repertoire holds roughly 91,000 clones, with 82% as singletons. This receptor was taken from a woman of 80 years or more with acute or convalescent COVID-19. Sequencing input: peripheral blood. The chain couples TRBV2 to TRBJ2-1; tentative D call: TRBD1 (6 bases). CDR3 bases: TGTGCCAGCAGTGAATTTCGGAGAAACATGGGGGCGTTCTTC. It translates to CASSEFRRNMGAFF.